The TCR beta chain under discussion was sequenced for a study of siplizumab effects on memory and regulatory T cells (dated by TCRdb to the late 2010s). Background for the entire study: Across about 8 responder-stimulator pairs, mixed lymphocyte reactions were run in pairs, around 1 with siplizumab at around 0.98 ug/mL and around 1 without drug. The study looked at the effect of siplizumab, an anti-CD2 antibody, on alloreactive T-cell subsets in allogeneic mixed lymphocyte reactions made from human PBMCs. The study at large found these results: Of the alloreactive CD4+ clones that could be mapped, the Treg-derived share averaged approximately 67% with siplizumab compared with around 27% in control reactions. Whether proliferating Tregs from siplizumab cultures were suppressive was not functionally confirmed. Roughly 80-97% of proliferating CD4+ or CD8+ clones could not be assigned a naive or memory phenotype. Compared with memory T cells, unstimulated naive T cells appeared more diverse, and naive cells seemed to make a substantial contribution to the alloresponse. Because sequences at frequencies below about 10^-5 were poorly captured, only a minor fraction of alloreactive clones could be mapped back to unstimulated subsets. The cumulative frequency of alloreactive sequences traceable to unstimulated CD4+ memory T cells was significantly reduced by siplizumab.

As for this clone: Its recognized antigen is unknown. Within one base of it there is no much larger clone, and no base qualities were kept.

The CDR3 goes from the cysteine to the phenylalanine over 12 residues. The only DNA kept is the CDR3, 36 bases in frame from the first base. V lost 9 bases and J lost 6 bases; the stretch between them is 11 bases long. Reading the germline V gene gives CDR1 ENHRY and CDR2 SYGVKD. The library was obtained by the immunoSEQ multiplex PCR assay. Approximately 100,000 TCR templates per sample were assayed on the deep sequencing platform. Genomic DNA extracted from sorted T cells was the material used for TCRbeta CDR3 sequencing. Concerning the study's data processing: The R programming language was used for clonal analysis of TCRbeta CDR3 data. Unstimulated samples were compared with post-reaction CFSE-low samples to define alloreactive CD4+ and CD8+ clones. Regulatory or non-regulatory origin of alloreactive CD4+ clones was assigned by matching sequences to the sorted unstimulated Treg and non-Treg repertoires. TCRdb re-hosts the immuneACCESS table, in-frame sequences only. Its copies lack some clones; in the studies checked, an unresolved V gene accounts for under half of them, and the cause for the rest is not known. The V and J calls and clone size were taken over from that table, and D and trimming were inferred from the DNA. The table for this sample lists about 13,000 clones; 30% to 50% of them were counted only once. The leading ten clones occupy around 9.1% of the sample.

Mixed lymphocyte reaction cells were cocultured at 37°C for more than 5 days. Responder PBMCs were labelled with CFSE and stimulator PBMCs were labelled with Violet Dye, after which the responder and stimulator PBMCs were mixed at a 1:1 ratio. TCRbeta CDR3 sequencing was performed on sorted unstimulated T cells and on proliferating T cells recovered from mixed lymphocyte reactions. Fresh whole blood from some eleven HLA-typed healthy donors was used to isolate PBMCs. After the mixed lymphocyte reaction, proliferating CFSE-low responder T cells were FACS-sorted for TCR sequencing. The rearranged segments are TRBV10-3 and TRBJ2-2; TRBD2 could be the D gene, as 6 bases match. The origin of this receptor is a human donor in good health; the cells came from an allogeneic mixed lymphocyte reaction. Sequenced sample: CFSE-low (dividing) CD8+ T cells sorted from an allogeneic mixed lymphocyte reaction. The DNA reads as follows: TGTGCCATGCTAAGGGAGGCCGGGGAGCTGTTTTTT. Translated, this gives CAMLREAGELFF.